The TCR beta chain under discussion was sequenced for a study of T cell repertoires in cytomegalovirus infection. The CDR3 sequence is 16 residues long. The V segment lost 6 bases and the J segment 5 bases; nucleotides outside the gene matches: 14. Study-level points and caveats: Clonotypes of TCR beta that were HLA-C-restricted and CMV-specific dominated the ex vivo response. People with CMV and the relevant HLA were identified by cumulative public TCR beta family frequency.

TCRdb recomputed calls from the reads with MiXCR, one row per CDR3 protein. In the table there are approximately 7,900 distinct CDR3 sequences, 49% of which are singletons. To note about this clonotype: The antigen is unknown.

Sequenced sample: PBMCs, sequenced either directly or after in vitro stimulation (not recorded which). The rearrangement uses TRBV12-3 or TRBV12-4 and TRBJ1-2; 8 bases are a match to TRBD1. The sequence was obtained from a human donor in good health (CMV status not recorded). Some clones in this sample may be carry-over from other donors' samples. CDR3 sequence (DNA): TGTGCCAGCAGACCTGTACCGGACAGGGAGGGGTATGGCTACACCTTC. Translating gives CASRPVPDREGYGYTF.